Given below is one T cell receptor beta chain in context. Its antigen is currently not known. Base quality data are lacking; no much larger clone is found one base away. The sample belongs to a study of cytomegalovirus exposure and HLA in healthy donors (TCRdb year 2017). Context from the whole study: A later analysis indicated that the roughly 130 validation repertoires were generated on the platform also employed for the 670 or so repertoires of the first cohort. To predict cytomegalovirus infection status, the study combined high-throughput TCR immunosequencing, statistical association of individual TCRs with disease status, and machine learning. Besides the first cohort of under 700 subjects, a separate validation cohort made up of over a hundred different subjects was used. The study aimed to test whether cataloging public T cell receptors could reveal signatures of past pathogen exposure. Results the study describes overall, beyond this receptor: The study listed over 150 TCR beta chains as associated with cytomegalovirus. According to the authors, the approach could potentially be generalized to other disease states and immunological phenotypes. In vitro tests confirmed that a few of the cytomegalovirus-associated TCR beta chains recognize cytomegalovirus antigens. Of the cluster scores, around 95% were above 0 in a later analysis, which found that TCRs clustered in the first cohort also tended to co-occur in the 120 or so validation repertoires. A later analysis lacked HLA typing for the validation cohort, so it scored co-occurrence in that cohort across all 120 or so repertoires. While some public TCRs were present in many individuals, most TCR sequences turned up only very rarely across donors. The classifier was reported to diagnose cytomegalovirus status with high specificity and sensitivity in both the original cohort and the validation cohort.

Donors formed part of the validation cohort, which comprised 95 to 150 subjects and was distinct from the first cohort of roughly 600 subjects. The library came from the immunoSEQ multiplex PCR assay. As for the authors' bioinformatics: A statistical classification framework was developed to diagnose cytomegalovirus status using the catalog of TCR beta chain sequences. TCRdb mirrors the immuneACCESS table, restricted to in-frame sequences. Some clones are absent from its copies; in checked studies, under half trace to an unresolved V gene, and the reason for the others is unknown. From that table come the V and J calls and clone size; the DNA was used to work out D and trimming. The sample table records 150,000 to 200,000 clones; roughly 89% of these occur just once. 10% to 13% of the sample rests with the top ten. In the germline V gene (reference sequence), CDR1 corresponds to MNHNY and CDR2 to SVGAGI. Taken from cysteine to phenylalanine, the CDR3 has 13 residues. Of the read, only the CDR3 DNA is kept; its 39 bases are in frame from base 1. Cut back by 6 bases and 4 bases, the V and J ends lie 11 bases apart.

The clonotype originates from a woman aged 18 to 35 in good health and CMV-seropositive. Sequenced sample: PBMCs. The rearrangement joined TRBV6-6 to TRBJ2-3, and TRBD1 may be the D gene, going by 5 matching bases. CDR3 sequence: CASRRTTADTQYF. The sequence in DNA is TGTGCCAGCAGACGGACGACAGCAGATACGCAGTATTTT.